This T cell receptor beta chain was profiled in a study of blood T cell repertoires in COVID-19. The CDR3 is made up of 14 amino acids. Germline V CDR1 and CDR2: SGHVS, FQNEAQ. V was pared by 4 bases and J by 12 bases, with 9 bases of the junction left unmatched. This table comes from immunoSEQ multiplex PCR, and its TCRdb copy is limited to in-frame clones, with some not included. There are 350,000 or so clones in the sample; roughly 87% occur only once, and roughly 1% lies in the top ten. Sequencing was carried out using PBMCs or T cells enriched from blood (not recorded which). The chain links TRBV7-8 to TRBJ2-6; the match to TRBD1 covers 7 bases. This sequence originates from a woman in her 30s who had recovered from COVID-19. DNA for the CDR3: TGTGCCAGCAGCTCGAGGGACAGAAATATCGTCCTGACTTTC. Its protein product is CASSSRDRNIVLTF.